This T cell receptor (beta chain) was identified in a study of T-cell memory formation after mild COVID-19. TCRdb ran MiXCR on the 5' RACE reads and lists one entry per CDR3 protein. The data show 400,000 or so distinct CDR3 sequences, around 21% seen once. V shed 3 bases and J shed 0 bases, with 14 bases lying between them. CDR3 size: 17 residues. Per germline, CDR1 MNHEY and CDR2 SMNVEV (reference sequence). This rearrangement joins TRBV27 to TRBJ1-4, with D unresolved. The TCR comes from an adult woman who had mild COVID-19 (a few samples of this study predate the infection). Cell type and time point are not known. Material for sequencing was PBMCs or a T cell subset sorted from them (not recorded which). This CDR3 reads CASSFGFGSPTNEKLFF. The CDR3 nucleotides are TGTGCCAGCAGTTTTGGCTTCGGCAGCCCAACTAATGAAAAACTGTTTTTT.